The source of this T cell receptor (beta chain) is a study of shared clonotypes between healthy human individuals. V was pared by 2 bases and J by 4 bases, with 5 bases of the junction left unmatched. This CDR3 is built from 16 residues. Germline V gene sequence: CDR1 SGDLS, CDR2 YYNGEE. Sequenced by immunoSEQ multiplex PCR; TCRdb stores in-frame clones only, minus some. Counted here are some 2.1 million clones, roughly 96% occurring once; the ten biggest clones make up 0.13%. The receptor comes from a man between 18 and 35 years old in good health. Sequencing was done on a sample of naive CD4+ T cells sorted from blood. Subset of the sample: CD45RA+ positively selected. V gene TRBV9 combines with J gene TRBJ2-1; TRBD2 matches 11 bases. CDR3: CASSVGLAVRYNEQFF. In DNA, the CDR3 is TGTGCCAGCAGCGTGGGACTAGCGGTTCGATACAATGAGCAGTTCTTC.